This T cell receptor (beta chain) appears in the sequencing data of a study of human T cells and chemical hapten exposure. Study findings and constraints: In the PT1 data, expanded TCR counts showed a positive correlation with patch test score.

Each CDR3 protein is one row after TCRdb ran MiXCR on the RACE reads. This table holds approximately 260,000 distinct CDR3 sequences, about 9.4% found once. Time point meaning: pre-sensitization, week 0. Treatment specified: therapeutic diphenylcyclopropenone sensitization with weekly scalp DPC. Deletions cut 3 bases from V and 0 bases from J, with 6 bases between. The CDR3 sequence is 15 residues long. Per the germline V gene, CDR1 is SGHTA and CDR2 is FQGNSA. This clonotype has just a few counts. Its antigen is unidentified. The TCR sequence derives from a woman in her thirties or forties with alopecia areata. Some clones in this sample may be carry-over from other donors' samples. The V gene is TRBV7-2, the J gene TRBJ1-6; no clear D gene. Sequenced here: whole blood, sampled in connection with sensitization to the hapten diphenylcyclopropenone (DPC). CDR3: CASSFKGSYNSPLHF. Here the CDR3 DNA reads TGTGCCAGCAGCTTCAAGGGCTCCTATAATTCACCCCTCCACTTT.